The rows below give T cell receptor beta chains drawn from one sample of a study of T cell repertoires in aging, cancer and after chemotherapy. TCRdb reanalysed the multiplex PCR reads using MiXCR and keeps one entry per CDR3 protein. This table holds 1,500 to 2,000 distinct CDR3 sequences, 55% to 60% found once. Material: blood. These receptors were obtained from a human donor with a blood cancer. Each CDR3 is given with its conserved first and last residue. A D gene is named only where the DNA matches it firmly. The size field is filled for only some rows; it gives once, few, many or a size class.

D gene	V gene	clone size	J gene	CDR3 protein	CDR3 DNA
TRBD2	TRBV6-1	NA	TRBJ2-5	CASSVTSGQETQYF	TGTGCCAGCAGCGTGACTAGCGGCCAAGAGACCCAGTACTTC
NA	TRBV11-1	NA	TRBJ2-2	CASSLGAMGGELFF	TGTGCCAGCAGCTTGGGAGCCATGGGAGGGGAGCTGTTTTTT
NA	TRBV27	NA	TRBJ2-7	CASSPSRGPYEQYF	TGTGCCAGCAGTCCCTCTCGGGGACCCTACGAGCAGTACTTC
TRBD1	TRBV28	NA	TRBJ2-7	CASSTDRPVPYEQYF	TGTGCCAGCAGTACGGACAGGCCTGTCCCTTACGAGCAGTACTTC
NA	TRBV20-1	once	TRBJ1-3	CSARDGAGTGNTIYF	TGCAGTGCTAGAGATGGGGCAGGGACTGGAAACACCATATATTTT
NA	TRBV29-1	NA	TRBJ2-7	CSVVVGAIYEQYF	TGCAGCGTTGTAGTAGGGGCTATTTACGAGCAGTACTTC
NA	TRBV6-1	few	TRBJ1-1	CASCEGVGTEAFF	TGTGCCAGCTGCGAGGGGGTTGGCACTGAAGCTTTCTTT
TRBD1	TRBV7-6	few	TRBJ2-3	CASSFGQGSDTQYF	TGTGCCAGCAGCTTCGGACAGGGCTCAGATACGCAGTATTTT
NA	TRBV29-1	NA	TRBJ2-7	CSYRGRGEQYF	TGCAGCTACCGGGGAAGAGGCGAGCAGTACTTC
NA	TRBV19	NA	TRBJ2-3	CASSITGYGQYF	TGTGCCAGTAGTATCACAGGGTACGGGCAGTATTTT
NA	TRBV6-6	NA	TRBJ1-1	CASSYSKSGNTEAFF	TGTGCCAGCAGTTACTCGAAATCAGGGAACACTGAAGCTTTCTTT
TRBD2	TRBV20-1	NA	TRBJ2-3	CSAGREGTDTQYF	TGCAGTGCTGGGCGGGAGGGCACAGATACGCAGTATTTT
NA	TRBV19	NA	TRBJ1-1	CASSTSLGGDFF	TGTGCCAGTAGTACCTCGTTGGGAGGGGATTTCTTT
NA	TRBV27	few	TRBJ2-3	CASEVSGTDTQYF	TGTGCCAGCGAGGTTTCCGGGACAGATACGCAGTATTTT
NA	TRBV10-3	NA	TRBJ2-2	CAITPGLGNTGELFF	TGTGCCATCACGCCGGGACTGGGGAACACCGGGGAGCTGTTTTTT
NA	TRBV30	few	TRBJ2-5	CAWSVPRQARETQYF	TGTGCCTGGAGTGTTCCGAGACAGGCTCGGGAGACCCAGTACTTC
NA	TRBV6-5	NA	TRBJ2-7	CASSPTGIGSYEQYF	TGTGCCAGCAGTCCCACAGGGATCGGCTCCTACGAGCAGTACTTC
NA	TRBV19	once	TRBJ2-7	CASSPGLPSSYEQYF	TGTGCCAGTAGTCCAGGACTACCGAGCTCCTACGAGCAGTACTTC
NA	TRBV20-1	NA	TRBJ1-2	CSASGSTGTGSYTF	TGCAGTGCTAGTGGGTCAACAGGGACTGGGAGCTACACCTTC
NA	TRBV30	NA	TRBJ1-3	CAWTRAGTSGNTIYF	TGTGCCTGGACCCGAGCCGGGACATCGGGAAACACCATATATTTT
NA	TRBV5-6	NA	TRBJ2-7	CASSKQGNEQYF	TGCGCCAGCAGCAAACAGGGTAACGAGCAGTACTTC
TRBD2	TRBV29-1	few	TRBJ2-1	CSVVGTSGDNEQFF	TGCAGCGTTGTTGGGACTAGCGGGGACAATGAGCAGTTCTTC
NA	TRBV12-3/TRBV12-4	once	TRBJ2-1	CASSPSRGGRNEQFF	TGTGCCAGCAGCCCCAGCAGGGGAGGAAGGAATGAGCAGTTCTTC
NA	TRBV30	NA	TRBJ1-6	CAWRKAFGRGNSPLHF	TGTGCCTGGAGGAAGGCCTTTGGACGTGGAAATTCACCCCTCCACTTT
NA	TRBV29-1	NA	TRBJ2-3	CSVEKVGGRDTQYF	TGCAGCGTTGAAAAGGTGGGGGGAAGAGATACGCAGTATTTT
NA	TRBV12-3/TRBV12-4	NA	TRBJ2-3	CASARDSVTDTQYF	TGTGCCAGCGCCAGGGATAGCGTCACAGATACGCAGTATTTT
TRBD2	TRBV13	NA	TRBJ2-7	CASSSTSVAYEQYF	TGTGCCAGCAGCTCGACTAGCGTAGCCTACGAGCAGTACTTC
TRBD1	TRBV30	few	TRBJ2-1	CAWSGRGNEQFF	TGTGCCTGGAGTGGCAGGGGGAATGAGCAGTTCTTC
TRBD2	TRBV6-6	once	TRBJ2-1	CASKSRLAGAYNEQFF	TGTGCCAGCAAATCCCGTCTAGCGGGGGCGTACAATGAGCAGTTCTTC
NA	TRBV6-1	NA	TRBJ1-2	CASISERAYGYTF	TGTGCCAGCATTTCCGAGAGGGCCTATGGCTACACCTTC
TRBD1	TRBV30	few	TRBJ2-5	CAWSGGQGSSAQYF	TGTGCCTGGAGTGGGGGACAGGGGAGTTCCGCCCAGTACTTC
TRBD1	TRBV2	NA	TRBJ2-2	CASSGGLGQYTGELFF	TGTGCCAGCAGTGGGGGATTGGGACAGTACACCGGGGAGCTGTTTTTT
NA	TRBV6-1	NA	TRBJ2-5	CASSTKKETQYF	TGTGCCAGCAGCACTAAGAAAGAGACCCAGTACTTC
TRBD1	TRBV7-6	NA	TRBJ2-1	CASSLQPGQGSEQFF	TGTGCCAGCAGCTTACAACCGGGACAGGGTAGTGAGCAGTTCTTC